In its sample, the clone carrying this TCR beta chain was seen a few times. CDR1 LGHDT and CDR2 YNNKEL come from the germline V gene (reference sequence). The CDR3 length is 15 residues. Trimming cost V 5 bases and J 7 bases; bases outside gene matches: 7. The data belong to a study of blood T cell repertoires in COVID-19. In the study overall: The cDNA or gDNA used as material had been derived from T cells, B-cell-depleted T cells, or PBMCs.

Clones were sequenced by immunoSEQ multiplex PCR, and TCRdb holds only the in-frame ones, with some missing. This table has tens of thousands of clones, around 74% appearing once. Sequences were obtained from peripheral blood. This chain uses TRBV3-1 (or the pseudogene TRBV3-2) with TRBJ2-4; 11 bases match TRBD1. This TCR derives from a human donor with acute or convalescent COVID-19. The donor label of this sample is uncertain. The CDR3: CASSSTGTGGNIQYF. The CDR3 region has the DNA TGTGCCAGCAGCTCCACCGGGACAGGGGGGAACATTCAGTACTTC.